This is a list of T cell receptor beta chains from one sample in a study of somatic mutations in cytotoxic T cells in rheumatoid arthritis. The protocol was immunoSEQ multiplex PCR, while the TCRdb copy is restricted to in-frame clones and leaves out a portion. Of about 11,000 clones in the sample, under 75% were seen once. Input material: CD8+ T cells sorted from blood. These receptors were taken from a woman aged 35 to 49 in good health. Each CDR3 is given with its conserved first and last residue. The D gene is left open where the match is weak. Only some rows state a clone size, as once, few, many or a class for expanded clones.

cdr3_length	clone_size	d_call	v_call	j_call	cdr3_nt	cdr3_aa
15	few	.	TRBV28	TRBJ1-1	TGTGCCAGCAGACCACCGGCCCCTACAGACACTGAAGCTTTCTTT	CASRPPAPTDTEAFF
14	.	TRBD1	TRBV11-2	TRBJ1-1	TGTGCCAGCAGCTTAGGACAGGGACTCACTGAAGCTTTCTTT	CASSLGQGLTEAFF
12	once	.	TRBV6-5	TRBJ2-1	TGTGCCCGAGGACCCCGGGGGCATGAGCAGTTCTTC	CARGPRGHEQFF
17	once	TRBD1	TRBV2	TRBJ2-1	TGTGCCAGCAGTCCCCTTCCGGGACAGGGGGCGAGGAATGAGCAGTTCTTC	CASSPLPGQGARNEQFF
18	few	.	TRBV4-1	TRBJ2-1	TGCGCCAGCAGCCAAAATATAGGACTGGCTAACTCCTACAATGAGCAGTTCTTC	CASSQNIGLANSYNEQFF
14	.	.	TRBV5-1	TRBJ1-1	TGCGCCAGCAGCATAGGACAGACGAACACTGAAGCTTTCTTT	CASSIGQTNTEAFF
17	.	TRBD1	TRBV28	TRBJ1-4	TGTGCCAGCAGTTCCCGACTTGGACAGGGGGGTAATGAAAAACTGTTTTTT	CASSSRLGQGGNEKLFF
16	.	TRBD2	TRBV5-1	TRBJ2-3	TGCGCCAGCAGCTTCGGACTAGCGGGCAGCACAGATACGCAGTATTTT	CASSFGLAGSTDTQYF
16	.	.	TRBV7-9	TRBJ1-5	TGTGCCAGCAGCTTAGAAAATAGTCAGAACAATCAGCCCCAGCATTTT	CASSLENSQNNQPQHF
14	.	.	TRBV29-1	TRBJ2-5	TGCAGCGTTGGGGAGCGGCAGTCACAAGAGACCCAGTACTTC	CSVGERQSQETQYF
16	.	TRBD1	TRBV27	TRBJ1-2	TGTGCCAGCAGCTCCGCTCACCCCGGACAGGGACATGGCTACACCTTC	CASSSAHPGQGHGYTF
16	.	.	TRBV11-2	TRBJ1-6	TGTGCCAGCAGCCCAATGGTGGGGGAAGGAAATTCACCCCTCCACTTT	CASSPMVGEGNSPLHF